The clone carrying this T cell receptor beta chain appeared a few times. Its specificity is unknown. Cells sorted by CD45RO/CCR7/CD25/CD127/CD95/CD27 comprised CD4+ naive, central memory, regulatory and stem cell-like memory cells. The data derive from a study of beta chain features in type 1 diabetes. Study findings and constraints: Insertions at VDJ junctions were less frequent in type 1 diabetes patients. These patients also deleted more nucleotides at the same junctions. Among patients with Type 1 diabetes, TCRB CDR3s were moderately but significantly shorter in every one of the four CD4+ subsets. A PCR bias possibly favoring shorter templates would apply equally to patients and controls.

Every bit of the isolated RNA underwent reverse transcription, so sequencing read expressed TCRB transcripts. Profiled with immunoSEQ multiplex PCR; TCRdb holds only in-frame clones, not every one. Altogether fewer than 110,000 clones are present, 25% to 35% being singletons, with the ten largest covering about 0.49%. The sequence was obtained from a young woman with type 1 diabetes. Sequencing was performed on central memory CD4+ T cells from blood.

The CDR3 here is CASSGLAGVLETQYF. CDR3 nucleotide sequence: TGTGCCTCATCTGGACTAGCGGGAGTACTGGAGACCCAGTACTTC. The rearrangement joins TRBV28 to TRBJ2-5; 13 bases are shared with TRBD2. V shed 11 bases and J 5 bases; nucleotides not matched to a gene: 11. Germline CDR1 is MDHEN and CDR2 is SYDVKM. This CDR3 has 15 amino acids.